The 29 T cell receptor beta chains below come from one sample, sequenced in a study of blood T cells in healthy people across ages. Primers used in a second PCR of roughly 7 to 12 cycles were a sample-barcoded 5' primer and a J-beta primer mix. TCRdb reanalysed the 5' RACE reads using MiXCR and keeps one entry per CDR3 protein. The sample holds over 1,500,000 distinct CDR3 sequences; roughly two fifths are singletons and the top ten take about 21%. Sequencing was performed on blood. The receptors stem from a human donor in good health.

The sample holds a few counts of this clonotype. The chain combines TRBV5-4 with TRBJ2-3; 12 nucleotides line up with TRBD2. Germline values: CDR1 SGHNT, CDR2 YYREEE (reference sequence). J lost 6 bases, V lost 3 bases, and 5 bases had no gene match. This CDR3 is 15 amino acids long. The CDR3 DNA reads TGTGCCAGCAGCTCCCTAGCGGGGGGGATGGATACGCAGTATTTT. This encodes CASSSLAGGMDTQYF.

In this sample, this clonotype turned up a few times. The chain links TRBV11-2 to TRBJ2-1, with 9 nucleotides matching TRBD1. Germline CDR1 SGHAT, CDR2 FQNNGV. The CDR3 totals 15 residues. V gave up 3 bases and J gave up 9 bases; unmatched junction bases: 9. In DNA, the CDR3 is TGTGCCAGCAGCTTCCGGGACAGGGTCGCGGCTGAGCAGTTCTTC. Translated: CASSFRDRVAAEQFF.

V usage is TRBV5-4 and J usage is TRBJ1-2; D is unresolved. The CDR3 has 14 amino acids. The V gene lost 6 bases and the J gene lost 7 bases, with 19 bases spanning the gap. Germline CDR1 and CDR2: SGHNT and YYREEE (reference sequence). The CDR3 region is CASTPGGGIRGYTF. DNA of the CDR3: TGTGCCAGCACCCCAGGCGGTGGGATCCGTGGCTACACCTTC.

This clonotype has just a few counts. The chain employs TRBV3-1 and TRBJ2-7, with D possibly being TRBD1 or TRBD2 (5 bases each). The CDR3 has 14 amino acids. The V gene's germline CDR1 is LGHDT and CDR2 YNNKEL (reference sequence). V was shortened by 8 bases and J by 1 base, with 15 bases between the two germline ends. CDR3 region: CASSQRGDSYEQYF. The CDR3, as DNA: TGTGCCAGCTCCCAACGAGGGGATTCCTACGAGCAGTACTTC.

This clonotype has a handful of counts. The chain has TRBV6-6 and TRBJ1-2; D gene ambiguous. The CDR3 spans 15 residues. Trimming cost V 2 bases and J 2 bases, with 12 bases left between them. Germline V gene lookup returns CDR1 MNHNY and CDR2 SVGAGI (reference sequence). CDR3 in amino acids: CASSYRREKNYGYTF. CDR3 coding DNA: TGTGCCAGCAGTTACCGGAGGGAAAAGAACTATGGCTACACCTTC.

This clonotype showed up just a few times. The chain is built from TRBV11-2 and TRBJ2-5; no reliable D call. Trimming cost V 3 bases and J 6 bases, with 17 bases left between them. This CDR3 contains 15 residues. The germline gives CDR1 SGHAT, CDR2 FQNNGV. The DNA for the CDR3 is TGTGCCAGCAGCTTCAGAGCTAATGGGCTACAGACCCAGTACTTC. Encoded protein: CASSFRANGLQTQYF. Looking up the rest from reference TRBV11-2 and TRBJ2-5 gives the full variable domain: EAGVAQSPRYKIIEKRQSVAFWCNPISGHATLYWYQQILGQGPKLLIQFQNNGVVDDSQLPKDRFSAERLKGVDSTLKIQPAKLEDSAVYLCASSFRANGLQTQYFGPGTRLLVL.

The chain links TRBV5-6 to TRBJ2-7; D might be TRBD1 (7 bases). Trimming shortened V by 3 bases and J by 6 bases, and 16 bases separated the two germline ends. This CDR3 comprises 14 residues. Germline V CDR1 and CDR2: SGHDT, YYEEEE. CDR3 DNA sequence: TGTGCCAGCAGCTGGGGACTCTCAGGGGGCGAGCAGTACTTC. It is translated as CASSWGLSGGEQYF.

V is TRBV7-6 and J is TRBJ2-3; 10 bases align to TRBD2. Germline CDR1 and CDR2: SGHVS and FNYEAQ. Trimming took 8 bases from V and 2 from J; bases not matched to a gene: 19. CDR3 length: 19 residues. DNA for the CDR3: TGTGCCAGCGGGTGGTCATTGGGGCCTAGCGGGGGCAACACAGATACGCAGTATTTT. It encodes CASGWSLGPSGGNTDTQYF.

The chain has TRBV5-5 and TRBJ1-5; D perhaps matches TRBD1 (5 bases). Trimming took off 0 bases at V and 3 bases at J, with 13 bases between the two ends. Germline CDR1 is SGHKS and CDR2 is YYEKEE (reference sequence). The CDR3 has 16 residues. The CDR3 DNA reads as TGTGCCAGCAGCTTGGAGCGGGGACCGGCCAATCAGCCCCAGCATTTT. Its protein product is CASSLERGPANQPQHF. Together with reference TRBV5-5 and TRBJ1-5, the CDR3 gives the full variable domain: DAGVTQSPTHLIKTRGQQVTLRCSPISGHKSVSWYQQVLGQGPQFIFQYYEKEERGRGNFPDRFSARQFPNYSSELNVNALLLGDSALYLCASSLERGPANQPQHFGDGTRLSIL.

The chain employs TRBV4-1 and TRBJ2-4, with 11 bases lining up with TRBD2. Germline CDR1 is MGHRA and CDR2 is YSYEKL. There are 14 residues in the CDR3. Trimming took 5 bases from V and 15 from J; bases not matched to a gene: 12. In DNA, the CDR3 is TGCGCCAGCAGCGCTACTAGCGGGGGCCACGACGTGTACTTC. Its protein product is CASSATSGGHDVYF.

This clonotype was observed once. This clone may be a read error of a much larger clone one base away. V usage is TRBV12-3 or TRBV12-4 and J usage is TRBJ2-5, with TRBD1 matching over 8 bases. The end of the DNA fits TRBJ2-1 better, so the J call may be wrong. The CDR3 has 15 residues. The CDR3 sequence: CASSSGRGPQETQFF. The DNA of the CDR3 is TGTGCCAGCAGTTCAGGCAGGGGGCCCCAAGAGACCCAGTTCTTC.

This chain links TRBV11-2 with TRBJ2-7; TRBD1 aligns across 8 bases. Germline V gives CDR1 SGHAT, CDR2 FQNNGV. CDR3 length: 15 amino acids. V lost 1 base and J lost 5; bases outside the gene matches: 7. The CDR3 DNA reads as TGTGCCAGCAGCTTAGCCCAGGGGGCGAGGAACGAGCAGTACTTC. This sequence encodes CASSLAQGARNEQYF.

This CDR3 reads CASSLVTIDTYNEQFF. DNA for the CDR3: TGTGCCAGCAGCTTAGTGACAATAGATACCTACAATGAGCAGTTCTTC. This sequence joins TRBV7-9 and TRBJ2-1; no clear D. The length of the CDR3 is 16 residues. V lost 1 base, J lost 2 bases, and 12 bases lay in between. In germline, CDR1 is SEHNR, CDR2 FQNEAQ (reference sequence).

V is TRBV18 and J is TRBJ2-7, with D tentatively TRBD1 (6 bases). Germline-derived CDR1 and CDR2 are KGHSH and LQKENI. This CDR3 spans 15 amino acids. V was clipped by 4 bases and J by 5 bases, with 18 bases between them. The CDR3 loop reads CASSRVQGRRDEQYF. CDR3 bases: TGTGCCAGCTCACGGGTGCAGGGGCGCAGGGACGAGCAGTACTTC.

This clonotype was counted between two and nine times. V gene TRBV15 combines with J gene TRBJ2-5, with D hard to call. Trimming took off 0 bases at V and 0 bases at J, with 5 bases between the two ends. The CDR3 totals 14 residues. Germline values: CDR1 LNHNV, CDR2 YYDKDF (reference sequence). The CDR3 loop reads CATSRDPNQETQYF. The CDR3 DNA follows: TGTGCCACCAGCAGAGATCCAAACCAAGAGACCCAGTACTTC.

The V and J genes are TRBV6-6 and TRBJ1-1; 7 bases line up with TRBD1. The germline V gene encodes CDR1 MNHNY and CDR2 SVGAGI (reference sequence). Trimming removed 7 bases from V and 5 bases from J; junction bases left unmatched: 13. The CDR3 has 15 amino acids. The CDR3 coding sequence is TGTGCCAGCACCCTAGGACAGGCGGGGTTGACTGAAGCTTTCTTT. This codes for CASTLGQAGLTEAFF.

This clonotype has at least ten counts. CDR3: CASSQDYYNEQFF. CDR3 DNA: TGCGCCAGCAGCCAAGATTACTACAATGAGCAGTTCTTC. V gene TRBV4-3 combines with J gene TRBJ2-1; no reliable D call. V was trimmed by 0 bases and J by 3 bases, leaving 3 bases between them. Germline values: CDR1 LGHNA, CDR2 YSLEER. The CDR3 runs 13 residues.

The V and J genes are TRBV12-5 and TRBJ1-2, with 7 bases identical to TRBD1. The germline V gene encodes CDR1 LGHNT and CDR2 FRNRAP. This CDR3 region has 16 residues. V lost 6 bases, J lost 1 base, and 11 bases stayed unmatched. This chain's CDR3 is CASGKTTQGDNYGYTF. The CDR3, as DNA: TGTGCTAGTGGCAAAACAACCCAGGGGGATAACTATGGCTACACCTTC.

The chain carries TRBV4-1 and TRBJ1-3; 7 bases are shared with TRBD1. V gave up 3 bases and J gave up 0 bases; unmatched junction bases: 8. The CDR3 covers 17 residues. Germline V gives CDR1 MGHRA, CDR2 YSYEKL. CDR3 nucleotides: TGCGCCAGCAGCCAGGAGGGACAGTTCAACTCTGGAAACACCATATATTTT. This gives the protein CASSQEGQFNSGNTIYF.

In this sample, this clonotype turned up a few times. The V call is TRBV6-2 or TRBV6-3, the J call TRBJ2-5; D might be TRBD2 (5 bases). Trimming stripped 2 bases from V and 2 bases from J, with 15 bases between. CDR3 length: 16 amino acids. Germline V lookup: CDR1 MNHEY, CDR2 SVGEGT. CDR3 nucleotides: TGTGCCAGCAGTTACGTACTAGACCCAGAGCAAGAGACCCAGTACTTC. Its translation is CASSYVLDPEQETQYF.

This clonotype was picked up many times. This chain links TRBV9 with TRBJ2-3; 8 nucleotides align to TRBD2. The V gene end was trimmed by 3 bases and the J gene end by 2 bases; junction bases not matched to a gene: 2. Germline lookup yields CDR1 SGDLS and CDR2 YYNGEE. This CDR3 comprises 14 residues. The CDR3, as DNA: TGTGCCAGCAGCGCTAGCGGGTCCACAGATACGCAGTATTTT. It encodes CASSASGSTDTQYF.

A few counts support this clonotype. This chain links TRBV7-2 with TRBJ2-1; unclear D gene. Looked up from germline, CDR1 is SGHTA and CDR2 is FQGNSA. V lost 3 bases and J 9 bases, leaving 15 bases between the germline ends. This CDR3 contains 14 residues. For the CDR3, the DNA is TGTGCCAGCAGCTTTTCTAACCCGGGTGTTGAGCAGTTCTTC. Protein sequence: CASSFSNPGVEQFF.

In its sample, this clonotype was seen a few times. This chain links TRBV10-3 with TRBJ2-3; tentative D call: TRBD1 (6 bases). CDR1 and CDR2 from the germline V gene are ENHRY and SYGVKD. The length of the CDR3 is 17 residues. The ends were cut back, 0 bases at V and 1 base at J, with 14 bases in the middle. Written as DNA, the CDR3 is TGTGCCATCAGTGAGTCCATCACAGGGTTACGCACAGATACGCAGTATTTT. It encodes CAISESITGLRTDTQYF.

In the case of this clonotype: A read error may be the cause here, since a much bigger clone is one base away. The chain couples TRBV7-2 to TRBJ1-1; D is ambiguous. The germline CDR1 and CDR2 sequences are SGHTA and FQGNSA. The CDR3 runs to 14 residues. V was pared by 2 bases and J by 0 bases, with 7 bases between. In DNA, the CDR3 is TGTGCCAGCAGCTTAAACGGGGTGAACACTGAAGCTTTCTTT. The encoded protein is CASSLNGVNTEAFF.

The V and J genes are TRBV6-1 and TRBJ2-7; the match to TRBD2 covers 14 bases. Trimming cost V 6 bases and J 0 bases; bases outside gene matches: 13. CDR1 is MNHNS, CDR2 SASEGT, per germline. The CDR3 consists of 19 residues. The CDR3 loop reads CASSPGLAGGFKSSYEQYF. The CDR3 DNA reads TGTGCCAGCAGCCCCGGACTAGCGGGGGGATTTAAGAGCTCCTACGAGCAGTACTTC.

This chain links TRBV28 with TRBJ2-3; D may be TRBD1 or TRBD2 (5 bases each). The CDR3 is 15 amino acids. Germline lookup yields CDR1 MDHEN and CDR2 SYDVKM. V was shortened by 6 bases and J by 0 bases, with 13 bases between the two germline ends. CDR3 residues: CASRIPGASTDTQYF. The CDR3 DNA reads as TGTGCCAGCAGGATCCCCGGGGCTAGCACAGATACGCAGTATTTT.

This rearrangement joins TRBV6-5 to TRBJ2-7, with a weak D call TRBD1 (6 bases). CDR1 MNHEY and CDR2 SVGAGI come from the germline V gene. V lost 6 bases, J lost 3 bases, and 18 bases lay in between. The CDR3 extends over 15 amino acids. The CDR3 nucleotides read TGTGCCAGCAGCCGCGGACAGATGATAAACTACGAGCAGTACTTC. It encodes CASSRGQMINYEQYF.

The V and J genes are TRBV29-1 and TRBJ1-1, with D perhaps TRBD1 (5 bases). Germline V lookup: CDR1 SQVTM, CDR2 ANQGSEA. The CDR3 runs 14 residues. Trimming took 7 bases from V and 1 from J, leaving 16 bases between them. DNA for the CDR3: TGCAGCGCTATGACAGCAGCATCGAACACTGAAGCTTTCTTT. This translates into CSAMTAASNTEAFF.

This chain connects TRBV20-1 to TRBJ1-2; 7 bases map to TRBD1. Germline V CDR1 and CDR2: DFQATT, SNEGSKA (reference sequence). This CDR3 region has 13 residues. Losses at the gene ends were 3 bases for V and 6 bases for J; bases not matched to a gene: 7. The CDR3 loop is CSARLRDSHGYTF. CDR3 bases: TGCAGTGCTAGGCTCCGGGACAGCCATGGCTACACCTTC.